The 18 T cell receptor beta chains given below trace back to one sample, sequenced in a study of STAT3 mutations in large granular lymphocyte leukemia (dated by TCRdb to the late 2010s). Summary of the overall study and its limitations: Every T-LGLL patient showed at least one immunodominant TCRbeta clonotype, and about half showed multiple immunodominant subclonotypes.

Library preparation was by the immunoSEQ multiplex PCR assay. TCRdb provides this immuneACCESS table in a form limited to in-frame rearrangements. Some clones are lacking; in checked studies, under half of them reflect an unresolved V gene, and why the rest are absent is not known. The sample includes 15,000 to 20,000 clones, with 92% observed a single time. Over 40% of the sample rests with the top ten. Their antigens are not known. The sequencing sample was made of peripheral blood mononuclear cells. These receptors were taken from a man aged 55 to 70 with T-cell large granular lymphocyte leukemia. Some clones in this sample may be carry-over from other donors' samples. The age is the age at diagnosis.

This rearrangement joins TRBV2 to TRBJ1-2, with 9 bases aligning to TRBD1. The trim removed 6 bases at V and 6 bases at J, leaving 2 bases unmatched. CDR1 is SNHLY and CDR2 is FYNNEI in the germline V gene. The CDR3 runs to 12 residues. CDR3 residues: CASRRTGDGYTF. The CDR3 DNA is TGTGCCAGCAGAAGGACAGGGGATGGCTACACCTTC.

As DNA, the CDR3 is TGTGCCAGCAGCCAGGGGGCGCTGAGCTCCTACGAGCAGTACTTC. Translated, it gives CASSQGALSSYEQYF. The chain is built from TRBV7-9 and TRBJ2-7; TRBD1 aligns across 8 bases. With V trimmed by 5 bases and J by 0 bases, 6 bases remained unmatched. Per the germline V gene, CDR1 is SEHNR and CDR2 is FQNEAQ (reference sequence). The CDR3 length is 15 residues.

CDR3 in amino acids: CATSSQTAITDTQYF. The DNA for the CDR3 is TGTGCCACCAGCAGCCAGACAGCGATCACAGATACGCAGTATTTT. This sequence joins TRBV15 and TRBJ2-3; tentative D call: TRBD1 (5 bases). CDR1 LNHNV and CDR2 YYDKDF come from the germline V gene (reference sequence). The CDR3 spans 15 residues. V shed 3 bases and J shed 2 bases, with 12 bases lying between them.

J is TRBJ1-1 and V is TRBV9, with TRBD1 identical over 7 bases. V lost 3 bases and J lost 11; bases outside the gene matches: 13. CDR1 and CDR2 (germline): SGDLS, YYNGEE. The CDR3 spans 14 residues. CDR3 loop: CASSAPGQWGGAFF. In DNA, the CDR3 is TGTGCCAGCAGCGCCCCGGGACAGTGGGGTGGGGCTTTCTTT.

The chain couples TRBV13 to TRBJ2-5; TRBD2 matches 8 bases. CDR3 length: 20 amino acids. Germline CDR1 reads PRHDT; CDR2 reads FYEKMQ (reference sequence). V was clipped by 0 bases and J by 2 bases; unmatched bases: 17. DNA for the CDR3: TGTGCCAGCAGCTTAGGCCATAGGCGGGAGGCCTCCAGGGCACAAGAGACCCAGTACTTC. Translating it yields CASSLGHRREASRAQETQYF.

This rearrangement joins TRBV6-5 to TRBJ2-7; either TRBD1 or TRBD2 may supply D (5 bases each). V lost 0 bases, J lost 6 bases, and 18 bases lay in between. The germline gives CDR1 MNHEY, CDR2 SVGAGI. The CDR3 contains 16 residues. The CDR3 protein is CASSYSAGAPFGEQYF. Written as DNA, the CDR3 is TGTGCCAGCAGTTACTCGGCCGGGGCCCCATTTGGCGAGCAGTACTTC.

The V gene is TRBV6-5, the J gene TRBJ2-5; D is undetermined. V lost 2 bases and J 5 bases, leaving 15 bases between the germline ends. This CDR3 has 15 residues. Germline lookup yields CDR1 MNHEY and CDR2 SVGAGI. This chain's CDR3 is CASSYDPSFGETQYF. CDR3 DNA: TGTGCCAGCAGTTACGATCCCTCCTTTGGCGAGACCCAGTACTTC.

This clone came up once. The J gene is TRBJ2-7, the V gene TRBV9; weak D call: TRBD1 (6 bases). V dropped 4 bases and J dropped 0 bases, with 11 bases sitting between them. The CDR3 consists of 14 residues. CDR1 and CDR2 from the germline V gene are SGDLS and YYNGEE. CDR3 residues: CASSRRDISYEQYF. DNA for the CDR3: TGTGCCAGCAGCCGCCGGGACATCTCCTACGAGCAGTACTTC.

This sequence joins TRBV25-1 and TRBJ2-7, with D unclear. Germline lookup yields CDR1 MGHDK and CDR2 SYGVNS. The CDR3 contains 13 residues. V lost 10 bases to trimming and J lost 0 bases, with 13 bases between them. DNA for the CDR3: TGTGCCACCCTTGAGACTTTCTCCTACGAGCAGTACTTC. It is translated as CATLETFSYEQYF.

This clone was detected a few times. The chain combines TRBV6-5 with TRBJ2-2; 11 positions agree with TRBD2. CDR3 length: 15 residues. The germline V gene has CDR1 MNHEY and CDR2 SVGAGI. The V segment lost 5 bases and the J segment 4 bases; nucleotides outside the gene matches: 3. The CDR3 DNA reads TGTGCCAGCAGTGGGCTAGCGGGGGGCACCGGGGAGCTGTTTTTT. Its translation is CASSGLAGGTGELFF.

This chain links TRBV28 with TRBJ1-3, with D unresolved. V was shortened by 7 bases and J by 1 base, with 8 bases between the two germline ends. The CDR3 has 13 amino acids. Germline CDR1 reads MDHEN; CDR2 reads SYDVKM. The CDR3 DNA reads as TGTGCCAGCACCTCTGCTTCTGGAAACACCATATATTTT. This encodes CASTSASGNTIYF.

Only one count was recorded for this clone. The chain recombines TRBV30 with TRBJ2-3, with 10 bases fitting TRBD2. CDR1 and CDR2 from the germline V gene are GTSNPN and SVGIG (reference sequence). V lost 2 bases to trimming and J lost 3 bases; unmatched junction nucleotides: 8. The CDR3 covers 16 residues. The CDR3 DNA reads TGTGCCTGGAGTTTCCTAGCGGGAGTCTCGACAGATACGCAGTATTTT. Translation: CAWSFLAGVSTDTQYF.

This chain uses TRBV29-1 with TRBJ2-1; the match to TRBD2 covers 8 bases. Germline trimming cut 8 bases from V and 6 bases from J; bases unmatched to any gene: 9. This CDR3 region has 13 residues. Germline CDR1 and CDR2: SQVTM and ANQGSEA. CDR3 coding DNA: TGCAGCACCCGGACTAGCCCCCTCAATGAGCAGTTCTTC. Its translation: CSTRTSPLNEQFF.

The CDR3 is CSVEEGGPLANYGYTF. In nucleotides, the CDR3 is TGCAGCGTTGAGGAAGGGGGGCCCCTTGCTAACTATGGCTACACCTTC. This sequence joins TRBV29-1 and TRBJ1-2, with TRBD1 as a possible D gene (6 bases). Between the trimmed V and J ends, which lost 3 bases and 0 bases, there was a span of 17 bases. This CDR3 region has 16 residues. The germline gives CDR1 SQVTM, CDR2 ANQGSEA.

The rearrangement joins TRBV7-9 to TRBJ2-1; weak D call: TRBD2 (7 bases). The germline CDR1 and CDR2 sequences are SEHNR and FQNEAQ (reference sequence). This CDR3 has 13 residues. V lost 3 bases, J lost 9 bases, and 12 bases lay in between. The CDR3 sequence is CASSLAGAPEQFF. Here the CDR3 DNA reads TGTGCCAGCAGCTTGGCGGGGGCACCTGAGCAGTTCTTC.

The V gene is TRBV6-5, the J gene TRBJ1-5; D might be TRBD1 (6 bases). The length of the CDR3 is 14 residues. The ends were cut back, 6 bases at V and 7 bases at J, with 16 bases in the middle. CDR1 and CDR2 (germline): MNHEY, SVGAGI. CDR3 residues: CASRETGREQPQHF. CDR3 in DNA: TGTGCCAGCAGGGAAACAGGGCGGGAACAGCCCCAGCATTTT.

V gene TRBV6-5 combines with J gene TRBJ1-1; a possible D gene is TRBD1 (5 bases). The germline V gene has CDR1 MNHEY and CDR2 SVGAGI. This CDR3 comprises 14 residues. Trimming removed 6 bases from V and 3 bases from J, with 14 bases in between. The DNA of the CDR3 is TGTGCCAGCAGCCGCCAGGGAGGCTACACTGAAGCTTTCTTT. Encoded protein: CASSRQGGYTEAFF.

The CDR3 DNA sequence: TGTGCCAGCAGTACCGAGGGGGCCGATAACTATGGCTACACCTTC. It codes for CASSTEGADNYGYTF. This chain links TRBV28 with TRBJ1-2, with TRBD1 matching over 7 bases. Germline V gene sequence: CDR1 MDHEN, CDR2 SYDVKM. V was clipped by 5 bases and J by 1 base; unmatched bases: 7. This CDR3 has 15 residues.